This T cell receptor (beta chain) was identified in a study of a mutant IDH1 vaccine in newly diagnosed glioma. The germline gives CDR1 MNHEY, CDR2 SMNVEV (reference sequence). This CDR3 region has 13 residues. Trimming removed 4 bases from V and 5 bases from J, with 11 bases in between. The method was immunoSEQ multiplex PCR; TCRdb's version includes in-frame clones alone and lacks a portion of them. The data hold around 130,000 clones, with over 75% observed a single time. To note about this clone: As yet, its antigen is unknown.

Time point of the sample: week 11, during vaccination. The investigators gave 300 ug of mutant IDH1 20-mer peptide in each vaccine dose, together with topical imiquimod. New IDH1-mutant, ATRX-lost WHO grade 3 or 4 astrocytomas occurred in donors. Study-level findings and limits: There seemed to be no relation between pseudoprogression and changes in top peripheral T cell clonotypes.

The chain has TRBV27 and TRBJ1-1; no firm D call. The receptor was derived from a man aged 35-49 years with glioma. The sample here was PBMCs, taken from a glioma patient whose treatment included an IDH1 peptide vaccine. The DNA for the CDR3 is TGTGCCAGCAGTTCACCGATAGGGACTGAAGCTTTCTTT. Its protein product is CASSSPIGTEAFF.